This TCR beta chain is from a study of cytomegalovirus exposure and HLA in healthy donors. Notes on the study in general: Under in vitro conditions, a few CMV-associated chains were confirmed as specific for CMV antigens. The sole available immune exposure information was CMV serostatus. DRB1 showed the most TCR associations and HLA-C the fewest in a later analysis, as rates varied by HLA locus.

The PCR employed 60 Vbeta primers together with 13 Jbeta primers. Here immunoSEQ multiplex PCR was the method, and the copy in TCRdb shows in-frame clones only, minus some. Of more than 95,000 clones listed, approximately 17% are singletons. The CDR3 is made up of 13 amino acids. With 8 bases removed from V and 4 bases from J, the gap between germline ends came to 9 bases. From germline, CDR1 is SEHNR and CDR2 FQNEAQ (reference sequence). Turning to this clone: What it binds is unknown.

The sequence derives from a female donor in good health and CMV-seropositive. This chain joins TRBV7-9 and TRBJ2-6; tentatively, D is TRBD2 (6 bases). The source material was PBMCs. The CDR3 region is CASVGGGANVLTF. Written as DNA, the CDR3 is TGTGCCAGCGTCGGAGGGGGGGCCAACGTCCTGACTTTC.